Listed here are 29 T cell receptor beta chains from one sample, sequenced in a study of early T cells in non-severe SARS-CoV-2 infection. TCRdb reprocessed the 5' RACE reads with MiXCR, giving one entry per CDR3 protein. The sample has roughly 52,000 distinct CDR3 sequences; more than 6.5% are singletons. The material sequenced was whole blood, taken at baseline. The receptors come from an adult who was a healthcare worker with PCR-confirmed SARS-CoV-2 infection or an uninfected control (not recorded which).

This clonotype was picked up a small number of times. This sequence joins TRBV12-3 or TRBV12-4 and TRBJ2-1; maybe TRBD1 (6 bases). This CDR3 has 13 amino acids. The ends were cut back, 4 bases at V and 6 bases at J, with 10 bases in the middle. CDR3 nucleotide sequence: TGTGCCAGCAGTTCCGGGACAATCAATGAGCAGTTCTTC. It specifies CASSSGTINEQFF.

There are a few counts of this clonotype. This chain joins TRBV2 and TRBJ2-3; 10 nucleotides match TRBD1. V shed 7 bases and J 1 base; nucleotides not matched to a gene: 5. This CDR3 has 15 amino acids. The V gene's germline CDR1 is SNHLY and CDR2 FYNNEI. CDR3 sequence reads: CASNLGTGGTDTQYF. The CDR3 DNA is TGTGCCAGCAACCTAGGGACAGGGGGCACAGATACGCAGTATTTT.

To note about this clonotype: This may arise from a read error, as a much more abundant clone is one base away. The CDR3 bases are TGTGCCAGCAGACCGGGCTACTATGGCTACACCTTC. Its protein is CASRPGYYGYTF. The chain links TRBV28 to TRBJ1-2; D unclear. The CDR3 length is 12 residues. The germline gives CDR1 MDHEN, CDR2 SYDVKM. V shed 6 bases and J shed 3 bases, with 8 bases lying between them.

This clonotype was counted ten times or more. CDR3 coding DNA: TGTGCCAGCAGACTGACAGGGGCTAGAAGCAATCAGCCCCAGCATTTT. It encodes CASRLTGARSNQPQHF. The V and J genes are TRBV12-3 or TRBV12-4 and TRBJ1-5, with 8 bases that match TRBD1. The CDR3 is 16 residues long. The J segment lost 1 base and the V segment lost 6 bases, leaving 8 bases of the junction unmatched.

This clonotype showed up many times. The chain joins TRBV29-1 to TRBJ2-7, with a weak D call TRBD2 (6 bases). The CDR3 runs 12 residues. Germline V lookup: CDR1 SQVTM, CDR2 ANQGSEA. V gave up 7 bases and J gave up 1 base, with 11 bases separating them. The CDR3 DNA follows: TGCAGCGGGGGGGTCAGGTCCTACGAGCAGTACTTC. This gives the protein CSGGVRSYEQYF.

This clonotype showed up many times. This chain links TRBV12-3 or TRBV12-4 with TRBJ2-7; possibly TRBD2 for D (6 bases). The CDR3 sequence is 15 residues long. V lost 6 bases and J lost 0, with 15 bases in between. CDR3 residues: CASREAGRSSYEQYF. CDR3 nucleotides: TGTGCCAGCAGGGAGGCGGGACGGAGCTCCTACGAGCAGTACTTC.

This clonotype was seen at least ten times. This chain uses TRBV20-1 with TRBJ1-5; 9 bases are shared with TRBD1. The CDR3 has 13 residues. The V and J ends lost 5 bases and 4 bases, in that order; junction bases with no gene match: 3. Per germline, CDR1 DFQATT and CDR2 SNEGSKA (reference sequence). The CDR3 DNA reads TGCAGTGCTGGGACAGGGATTAATCAGCCCCAGCATTTT. Protein: CSAGTGINQPQHF.

V and J are TRBV27 and TRBJ2-5, with D possibly being TRBD1 or TRBD2 (5 bases each). This CDR3 has 15 amino acids. The V end was cut by 5 bases, the J end by 1 base, with 14 bases between. Looked up from germline, CDR1 is MNHEY and CDR2 is SMNVEV (reference sequence). The CDR3 region is CASSITWGTQETQYF. The CDR3 DNA follows: TGTGCCAGCAGTATCACCTGGGGGACCCAAGAGACCCAGTACTTC.

This clonotype was observed a few times. CDR3 in amino acids: CASSYPPGGSYNEQFF. Written as DNA, the CDR3 is TGTGCCAGCAGCTACCCACCGGGGGGCTCCTACAATGAGCAGTTCTTC. The rearrangement links TRBV7-2 to TRBJ2-1; 7 bases agree with TRBD2. V trimming: 4 bases; J trimming: 0 bases; junction bases outside the gene matches: 6. Germline V gene sequence: CDR1 SGHTA, CDR2 FQGNSA. The CDR3 totals 16 residues.

This clonotype was detected ten times or more. The V and J genes are TRBV7-6 and TRBJ2-2; 14 bases match TRBD2. This CDR3 region has 17 residues. CDR1 is SGHVS and CDR2 is FNYEAQ in the germline V gene. V was clipped by 1 base and J by 5 bases; unmatched bases: 3. The CDR3 region is CASSLGGLAGDTGELFF. For the CDR3, the DNA is TGTGCCAGCAGCTTAGGGGGACTAGCGGGGGATACCGGGGAGCTGTTTTTT.

This rearrangement joins TRBV19 to TRBJ2-2; D possibly matches TRBD1 or TRBD2 (6 bases each). Germline values: CDR1 LNHDA, CDR2 SQIVND (reference sequence). Trimming left V 8 bases short and J 3 bases short, with 22 bases between. The CDR3 totals 17 residues. CDR3 bases: TGTGCCAGTCGTAGTATATGGGGGGCCGGAGACACCGGGGAGCTGTTTTTT. Protein: CASRSIWGAGDTGELFF.

Points on this clonotype: This could be a read error, since a much larger clone is one nucleotide away. The chain uses TRBV29-1 and TRBJ2-2; D call uncertain. This CDR3 has 12 amino acids. Germline lookup yields CDR1 SQVTM and CDR2 ANQGSEA. CDR3 in DNA: TGCGGCGTTGTAGGTTTCACCGGGGAGCTGTTTTTT. This translates into CGVVGFTGELFF.

This clonotype was detected ten times or more. This chain joins TRBV6-5 and TRBJ2-1, with 12 bases identical to TRBD2. The CDR3 totals 18 residues. The V and J ends lost 4 bases and 9 bases, in that order; junction bases with no gene match: 16. CDR1 is MNHEY and CDR2 is SVGAGI in the germline V gene. The CDR3 coding sequence is TGTGCCAGCAGTTCCCGAGCGTCTAGCGGGGGGGCCCGAGGTGAGCAGTTCTTC. It specifies CASSSRASSGGARGEQFF.

This clonotype was picked up many times. The junction departs from germline at one end; a sequencing error may be responsible. V and J are TRBV7-7 and TRBJ2-7; D is ambiguous. CDR3 length equals 13 residues. Germline CDR1 SSHAT, CDR2 FNYEAQ (reference sequence). In nucleotides, the CDR3 is TGTGCTAGCAGCTCGAGCGCTGGGAACGAGCAGTACTTC. It translates to CASSSSAGNEQYF.

The rearrangement links TRBV4-3 to TRBJ2-7; tentative D call: TRBD2 (5 bases). V gave up 1 base and J gave up 3 bases, with 10 bases separating them. CDR1 is LGHNA, CDR2 YSLEER, per germline. The CDR3 has 14 residues. The CDR3 DNA follows: TGCGCCAGCAGCCAAGGGCGGGCGAGCTACGAGCAGTACTTC. Amino acids: CASSQGRASYEQYF.

This clonotype was observed many times. This chain connects TRBV12-3 or TRBV12-4 to TRBJ1-2, with 11 bases lining up with TRBD1. The CDR3 covers 13 residues. J was trimmed by 8 bases and V by 6 bases; bases with no gene match: 5. CDR3 sequence reads: CASSNGQGAGYTF. DNA for the CDR3: TGTGCCAGCAGCAACGGACAGGGGGCCGGCTACACCTTC.

The V call is TRBV7-2, the J call TRBJ1-3; D gene ambiguous. V shed 3 bases and J shed 0 bases, with 12 bases lying between them. CDR1 and CDR2 from the germline V gene are SGHTA and FQGNSA. The CDR3 totals 16 residues. The CDR3 DNA reads TGTGCCAGCAGCTTTGGTGGGGTGCTCTCTGGAAACACCATATATTTT. Its protein product is CASSFGGVLSGNTIYF.

The sample holds many counts of this clonotype. The chain links TRBV9 to TRBJ2-3, with D perhaps given as TRBD1 or TRBD2 (5 bases each). The germline V gene encodes CDR1 SGDLS and CDR2 YYNGEE. This CDR3 has 15 amino acids. With 0 bases removed from V and 0 bases from J, the gap between germline ends came to 8 bases. CDR3 sequence: CASSVGGESTDTQYF. CDR3 coding DNA: TGTGCCAGCAGCGTAGGAGGGGAGAGCACAGATACGCAGTATTTT.

This clonotype was seen repeatedly, ten times or more. The chain recombines TRBV9 with TRBJ2-1; D not resolved. CDR1 SGDLS and CDR2 YYNGEE come from the germline V gene. Trimming cost V 0 bases and J 6 bases, with 16 bases left between them. The CDR3 has 16 amino acids. The CDR3 region has the DNA TGTGCCAGCAGCGTAGATTTAGGGCAGATGATCAATGAGCAGTTCTTC. The encoded protein is CASSVDLGQMINEQFF.

This clonotype was recorded at least ten times. V usage is TRBV6-5 and J usage is TRBJ2-1, with 7 bases fitting TRBD2. CDR1 and CDR2 from the germline V gene are MNHEY and SVGAGI. The V gene end was trimmed by 8 bases and the J gene end by 0 bases; junction bases not matched to a gene: 7. The CDR3 sequence is 15 residues long. DNA of the CDR3: TGTGCCAGCGGCGAAAGCGGGGTCTCCTACAATGAGCAGTTCTTC. Encoded protein: CASGESGVSYNEQFF.

This clonotype has only a few counts. This rearrangement joins TRBV4-3 to TRBJ1-6; no reliable D call. Trimming shortened V by 0 bases and J by 7 bases, and 10 bases separated the two germline ends. There are 15 residues in the CDR3. The V gene's germline CDR1 is LGHNA and CDR2 YSLEER. CDR3: CASSQDRAANSPLHF. The CDR3 DNA follows: TGCGCCAGCAGCCAAGACCGGGCGGCAAATTCACCCCTCCACTTT.

This clonotype was seen ten or more times. The genes are TRBV19 and TRBJ2-1; TRBD1 matches 8 bases. Germline lookup yields CDR1 LNHDA and CDR2 SQIVND (reference sequence). The V gene end was trimmed by 1 base and the J gene end by 6 bases; junction bases not matched to a gene: 8. The CDR3 length is 16 residues. The CDR3 DNA sequence: TGTGCCAGTAGTATAGGCCTAGGACAGGGCCCCAATGAGCAGTTCTTC. Residues: CASSIGLGQGPNEQFF.

This clonotype has only a few counts. The genes are TRBV30 and TRBJ1-3; D is uncertain. V was shortened by 1 base and J by 0 bases, with 7 bases between the two germline ends. The CDR3 spans 14 residues. Germline V gives CDR1 GTSNPN, CDR2 SVGIG (reference sequence). CDR3 nucleotide sequence: TGTGCCTGGAGTGCAGACCTCTCTGGAAACACCATATATTTT. This codes for CAWSADLSGNTIYF. Together with reference TRBV30 and TRBJ1-3, the CDR3 gives the full variable domain: SQTIHQWPATLVQPVGSPLSLECTVEGTSNPNLYWYRQAAGRGLQLLFYSVGIGQISSEVPQNLSASRPQDRQFILSSKKLLLSDSGFYLCAWSADLSGNTIYFGEGSWLTVV.

This clonotype was seen repeatedly, ten times or more. J is TRBJ1-1 and V is TRBV29-1; possibly TRBD1 for D (6 bases). Germline lookup yields CDR1 SQVTM and CDR2 ANQGSEA. The CDR3 consists of 13 residues. Trimming removed 7 bases from V and 4 bases from J, with 16 bases in between. For the CDR3, the DNA is TGCAGCGATACAGGGATAGTCGGCACTGAAGCTTTCTTT. This gives the protein CSDTGIVGTEAFF.

V and J are TRBV6-2 or TRBV6-3 and TRBJ1-5; tentative D call: TRBD1 (6 bases). The CDR3 has 18 residues. Trimming shortened V by 6 bases and J by 0 bases, and 21 bases separated the two germline ends. CDR1 is MNHEY and CDR2 is SVGEGT in the germline V gene. Here the CDR3 DNA reads TGTGCCAGCAGCGACAGGCGGGCAGGCTCCTATAGCAATCAGCCCCAGCATTTT. This translates into CASSDRRAGSYSNQPQHF.

This chain's CDR3 is CASSYSGAEGDTQYF. The DNA for the CDR3 is TGTGCCAGCAGTTACTCCGGGGCTGAGGGAGATACGCAGTATTTT. V usage is TRBV6-5 and J usage is TRBJ2-3; D assignment may be TRBD1 or TRBD2 (5 bases each). This CDR3 is built from 15 residues. V lost 0 bases and J 5 bases, leaving 12 bases between the germline ends. Germline V lookup: CDR1 MNHEY, CDR2 SVGAGI.

This clonotype was seen a few times. This sequence joins TRBV7-6 and TRBJ1-1, with D perhaps TRBD1 (6 bases). V gave up 5 bases and J gave up 6 bases, with 25 bases separating them. Germline V gene sequence: CDR1 SGHVS, CDR2 FNYEAQ. The CDR3 loop spans 17 amino acids. CDR3 sequence: CASSPRGSRGGESEAFF. For the CDR3, the DNA is TGTGCCAGCAGCCCTCGCGGCAGCAGGGGCGGGGAATCTGAAGCTTTCTTT.

As regards this clonotype: A much more abundant neighbour one base away suggests this may be a read error. The V call is TRBV19, the J call TRBJ1-3; maybe TRBD1 (5 bases). The V gene's germline CDR1 is LNHDA and CDR2 SQIVND (reference sequence). With 9 bases removed from V and 0 bases from J, the gap between germline ends came to 12 bases. The CDR3 contains 14 residues. The CDR3 nucleotides are TGTGCCAGAAGTCGACAGACCTCTGGAAACACCATATATTTT. It yields the protein CARSRQTSGNTIYF.

This clonotype was counted ten times or more. This chain connects TRBV21-1 to TRBJ2-5; TRBD1 is the table's D call and was not checked against the DNA. TRBV21-1 corresponds to a pseudogene. The CDR3 is 18 residues long. The DNA for the CDR3 is TGTGCCAGCGGTTACGGACAGGGGGCGCCCTGGGAGGTCGAGACCCAGTACTTC. Translated: CASGYGQGAPWEVETQYF.